This TCR beta chain stems from a study of vaccination effects on CD4 cells after COVID-19. Study observations and caveats: After vaccination, at late timepoints, clones induced by infection and by vaccine contracted markedly.

V lost 5 bases, J lost 9 bases, and 11 bases lay in between. CDR1 and CDR2 (germline): SGHTA, FQGNSA. This CDR3 contains 12 residues. Upon completion of more than 9 days in culture, CD4+ T cells were isolated. The vaccine given was either BNT162b2 or mRNA-1273, in two doses. Libraries were prepared by immunoSEQ multiplex PCR; TCRdb keeps only in-frame clonotypes and omits some of them. In the table there are approximately 61,000 clones, 78% of which are singletons. Notes on this clone: No antigen is known for it.

This receptor was obtained from a human donor who received a COVID-19 vaccine. The sample consisted of CD4+ T cells from PBMCs cultured without peptide, taken after COVID-19 vaccination. The chain is built from TRBV7-2 and TRBJ1-5, with D possibly being TRBD1 (5 bases). Here the CDR3 reads CASSRGGVPQHF. The CDR3 nucleotides are TGTGCCAGCAGCCGCGGGGGAGTGCCCCAGCATTTT. Supplemented by reference TRBV7-2 and TRBJ1-5, the full variable domain reads GAGVSQSPSNKVTEKGKDVELRCDPISGHTALYWYRQSLGQGLEFLIYFQGNSAPDKSGLPSDRFSAERTGGSVSTLTIQRTQQEDSAVYLCASSRGGVPQHFGDGTRLSIL.